A few counts support the clone carrying this TCR beta chain. The antigen is not known. With a J-beta primer mix and a sample-barcoded 5' primer, a second PCR ran roughly 6 to 11 cycles. CDR3-containing paired-end reads numbered at least 2.5 million in each sample. TCRdb re-called the 5' RACE reads with MiXCR, one entry per CDR3 protein. Among about 730,000 distinct CDR3 sequences listed, approximately 43% were seen once. This entry belongs to a study of blood T cells in healthy people across ages. Trimming left V 5 bases short and J 7 bases short, with 11 bases between. The CDR3 runs to 12 residues. The germline V gene has CDR1 DFQATT and CDR2 SNEGSKA (reference sequence). Findings of the study overall: Diversity was higher, and naive CD4+ cells more numerous, in long-lived donors than in aged donors. Any conclusive comparison of naive versus antigen-experienced cells was prevented by using unsorted PBMCs.

V is TRBV20-1 and J is TRBJ1-4; D not resolved. The clonotype originates from a woman aged 55-69 years in good health. The source material was blood. The DNA of the CDR3 is TGCAGTGCTGGGGATCGGAGTGAAAAACTGTTTTTT. Protein product: CSAGDRSEKLFF.